Ten or more counts support the clone carrying this T cell receptor beta chain. As yet, its antigen is unknown. Unique molecular identifiers were used to barcode this TCRbeta library. TCRdb analysed the PCR reads with MiXCR anew, one entry per CDR3 protein. The sample contains tens of thousands of distinct CDR3 sequences, around 6.3% of which appear only once. This sample stems from a study of T-cell reconstitution after alpha-beta-depleted transplantation in children. General study results and limits: Fresh T-cell production supplied most of the T-cell counts and diversity seen one year after transplant. Expanded graft clones, several hundred of them, were reportedly the source of alpha-beta T cells about two months after transplant.

This CDR3 region has 14 residues. Trimming took 3 bases from V and 14 from J; bases not matched to a gene: 9. Per germline, CDR1 SNHLY and CDR2 FYNNEI. The chain links TRBV2 to TRBJ2-1; TRBD2 matches at 11 bases. The sample here was PBMCs, mostly from graft donor cells, taken 180 days after TCRalphabeta/CD19-depleted stem cell transplant. This TCR derives from a male patient younger than 18 who had a stem cell transplant for acute myeloid leukemia, so the T cells may come from the graft donor. This CDR3 reads CASSEALAGGGKFF. CDR3 nucleotide sequence: TGTGCCAGCAGTGAGGCTCTAGCGGGAGGTGGAAAGTTCTTC.